This TCR beta chain stems from a study of T cells after yellow fever vaccination. Overall study context: SMART-Seq v4 Ultra Low Input served to prepare low-cell-number fractions.

Study outcomes and limitations: A small proportion of clonotypes was detected in both the CD4 and CD8 compartments.

Template switching by 5'RACE produced TCR cDNA, adding a universal primer site and UMIs. From the 5' RACE reads, TCRdb called clonotypes with MiXCR, one entry per CDR3 protein. The data hold some 160,000 distinct CDR3 sequences, with approximately 6.7% observed a single time. This clonotype has a count of ten or more. No antigen is known for it. Germline V gives CDR1 SGHTA, CDR2 FQGNSA. The CDR3 runs 12 residues. V was trimmed by 5 bases and J by 4 bases, leaving 8 bases between them. This chain links TRBV7-2 with TRBJ2-5; D gene unclear. The sample was CD4+ T cells sorted from PBMCs, taken around 5 days after the first yellow fever vaccination. The source is a man aged 18 to 30 who received the YFV17D yellow fever vaccine. CDR3 sequence: CASSPMRETQYF. The CDR3 coding sequence is TGTGCCAGCAGCCCTATGAGAGAGACCCAGTACTTC.